This TCR beta chain was captured in a study of cytomegalovirus exposure and HLA in healthy donors. The CDR3 runs to 13 residues. Germline CDR1 MNHEY, CDR2 SVGAGI. The V and J ends lost 5 bases and 7 bases, in that order; junction bases with no gene match: 4. This PCR relied on a set of 60 Vbeta primers and 13 Jbeta primers. Produced via immunoSEQ multiplex PCR; TCRdb's table is partial and in-frame only. The table lists around 170,000 clones, 77% of them singletons, with 1.4% in the top ten. The sequenced sample was PBMCs. This TCR came from a man younger than 35 in good health and CMV-seronegative. The chain recombines TRBV6-5 with TRBJ1-5; the match to TRBD1 covers 8 bases. The CDR3 here is CASSPRDRQPQHF. The CDR3 nucleotides are TGTGCCAGCAGTCCTCGGGACAGGCAGCCCCAGCATTTT.